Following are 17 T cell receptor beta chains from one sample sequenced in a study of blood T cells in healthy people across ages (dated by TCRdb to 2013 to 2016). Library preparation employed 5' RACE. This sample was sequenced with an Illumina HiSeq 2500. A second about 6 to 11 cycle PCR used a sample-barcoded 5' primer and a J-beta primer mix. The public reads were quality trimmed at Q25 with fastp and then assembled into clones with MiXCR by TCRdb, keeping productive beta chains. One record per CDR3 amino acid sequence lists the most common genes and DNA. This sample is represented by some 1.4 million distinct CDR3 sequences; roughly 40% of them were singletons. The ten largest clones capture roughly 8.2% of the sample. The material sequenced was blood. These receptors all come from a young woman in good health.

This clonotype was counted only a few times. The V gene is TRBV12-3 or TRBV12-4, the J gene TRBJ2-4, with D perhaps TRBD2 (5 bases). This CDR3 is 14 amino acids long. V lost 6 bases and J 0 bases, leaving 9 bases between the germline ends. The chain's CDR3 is CASSFGVAKNIQYF. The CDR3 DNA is TGTGCCAGCAGCTTCGGGGTAGCCAAAAACATTCAGTACTTC.

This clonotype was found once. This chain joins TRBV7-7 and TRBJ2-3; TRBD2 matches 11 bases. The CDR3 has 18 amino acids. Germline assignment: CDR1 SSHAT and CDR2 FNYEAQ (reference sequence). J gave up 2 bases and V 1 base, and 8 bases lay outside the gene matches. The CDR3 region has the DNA TGTGCCAGCAGCTTAGAACCTCCGGGACTAGCGGACACAGATACGCAGTATTTT. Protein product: CASSLEPPGLADTDTQYF.

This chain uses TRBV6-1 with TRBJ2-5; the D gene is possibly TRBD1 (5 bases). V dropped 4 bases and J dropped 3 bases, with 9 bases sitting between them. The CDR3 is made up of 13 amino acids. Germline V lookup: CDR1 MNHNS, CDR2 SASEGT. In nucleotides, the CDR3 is TGTGCCAGCAGTGGACAGTTGAAAGAGACCCAGTACTTC. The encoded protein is CASSGQLKETQYF.

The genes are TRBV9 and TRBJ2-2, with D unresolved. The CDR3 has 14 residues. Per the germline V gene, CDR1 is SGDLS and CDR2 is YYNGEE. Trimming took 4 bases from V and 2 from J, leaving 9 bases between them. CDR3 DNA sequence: TGTGCCAGCAGCCCCACTCACAACACCGGGGAGCTGTTTTTT. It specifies CASSPTHNTGELFF.

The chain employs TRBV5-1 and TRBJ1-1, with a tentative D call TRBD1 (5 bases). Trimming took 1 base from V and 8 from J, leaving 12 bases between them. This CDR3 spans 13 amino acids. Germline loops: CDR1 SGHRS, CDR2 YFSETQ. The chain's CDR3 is CASSLLGGEEAFF. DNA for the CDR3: TGCGCCAGCAGCTTGTTGGGGGGGGAAGAAGCTTTCTTT.

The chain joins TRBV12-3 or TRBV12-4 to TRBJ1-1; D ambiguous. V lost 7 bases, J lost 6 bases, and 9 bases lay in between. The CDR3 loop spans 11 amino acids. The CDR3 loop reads CASTSRAEAFF. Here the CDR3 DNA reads TGTGCCAGCACCTCTCGGGCTGAAGCTTTCTTT.

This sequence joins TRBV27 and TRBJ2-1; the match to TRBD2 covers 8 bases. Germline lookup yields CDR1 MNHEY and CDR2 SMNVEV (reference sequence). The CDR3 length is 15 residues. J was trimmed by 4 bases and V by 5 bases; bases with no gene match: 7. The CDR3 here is CASSTRTSTYNEQFF. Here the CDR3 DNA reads TGTGCCAGCAGTACACGGACTAGCACATACAATGAGCAGTTCTTC.

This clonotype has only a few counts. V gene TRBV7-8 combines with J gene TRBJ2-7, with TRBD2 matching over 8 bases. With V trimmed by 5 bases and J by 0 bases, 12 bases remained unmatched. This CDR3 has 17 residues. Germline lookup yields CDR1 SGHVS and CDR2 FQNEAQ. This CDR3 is CASSVTSLRGVSYEQYF. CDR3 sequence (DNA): TGTGCCAGCAGCGTTACCTCCTTGCGGGGGGTCTCCTACGAGCAGTACTTC.

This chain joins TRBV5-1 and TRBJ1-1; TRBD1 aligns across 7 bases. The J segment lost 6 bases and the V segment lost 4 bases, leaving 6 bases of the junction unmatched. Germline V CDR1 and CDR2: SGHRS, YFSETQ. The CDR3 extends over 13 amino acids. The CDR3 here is CASSKAQGAEAFF. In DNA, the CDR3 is TGCGCCAGCAGCAAAGCGCAGGGGGCTGAAGCTTTCTTT.

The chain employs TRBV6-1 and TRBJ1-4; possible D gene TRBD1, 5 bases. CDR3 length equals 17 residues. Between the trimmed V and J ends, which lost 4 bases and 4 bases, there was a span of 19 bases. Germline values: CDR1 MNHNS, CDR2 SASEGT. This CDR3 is CASSAGPRLGINEKLFF. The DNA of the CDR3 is TGTGCCAGCAGTGCGGGGCCCAGGCTGGGCATTAATGAAAAACTGTTTTTT.

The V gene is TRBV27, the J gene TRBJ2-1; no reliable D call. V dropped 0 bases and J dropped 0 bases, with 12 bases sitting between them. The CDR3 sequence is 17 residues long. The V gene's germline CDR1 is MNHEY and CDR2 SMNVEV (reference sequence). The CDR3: CASSLSVALYSYNEQFF. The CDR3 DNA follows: TGTGCCAGCAGTTTATCGGTGGCACTCTACTCCTACAATGAGCAGTTCTTC.

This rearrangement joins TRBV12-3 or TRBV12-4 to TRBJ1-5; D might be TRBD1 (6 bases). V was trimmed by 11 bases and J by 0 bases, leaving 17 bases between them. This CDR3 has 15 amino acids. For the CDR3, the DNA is TGTGCCCTACGGGGCCCGGACAGTAGCAATCAGCCCCAGCATTTT. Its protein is CALRGPDSSNQPQHF.

CDR3 region: CASSSQGAGHYEQFF. The CDR3 nucleotides are TGTGCCAGCAGCTCGCAGGGGGCTGGGCACTACGAGCAGTTCTTC. The V gene is TRBV7-9, the J gene TRBJ2-1; 8 positions match TRBD1. This CDR3 is built from 15 residues. Germline CDR1 is SEHNR and CDR2 is FQNEAQ (reference sequence). J gave up 10 bases and V 4 bases, and 12 bases lay outside the gene matches.

The CDR3 DNA reads TGTGCCAGCAGTGAACGCAGGGGGCTAGGTGAGCAGTACTTC. It yields the protein CASSERRGLGEQYF. This chain uses TRBV6-1 with TRBJ2-7; 8 nucleotides agree with TRBD1. The CDR3 spans 14 residues. The V gene end was trimmed by 2 bases and the J gene end by 7 bases; junction bases not matched to a gene: 7. Germline assignment: CDR1 MNHNS and CDR2 SASEGT.

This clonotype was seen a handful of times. The CDR3 DNA reads as TGCAGACTAGACCGCCCGGGGGGCAATGAGCAGTTCTTC. It codes for CRLDRPGGNEQFF. The chain recombines TRBV20-1 with TRBJ2-1; 7 bases fit TRBD2. Germline-derived CDR1 and CDR2 are DFQATT and SNEGSKA (reference sequence). CDR3 length: 13 residues.

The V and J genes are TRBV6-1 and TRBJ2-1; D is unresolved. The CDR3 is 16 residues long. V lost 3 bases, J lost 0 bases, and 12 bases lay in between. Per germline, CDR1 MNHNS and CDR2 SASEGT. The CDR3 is CASSELGAPSYNEQFF. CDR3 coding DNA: TGTGCCAGCAGTGAGCTAGGTGCCCCCTCCTACAATGAGCAGTTCTTC.

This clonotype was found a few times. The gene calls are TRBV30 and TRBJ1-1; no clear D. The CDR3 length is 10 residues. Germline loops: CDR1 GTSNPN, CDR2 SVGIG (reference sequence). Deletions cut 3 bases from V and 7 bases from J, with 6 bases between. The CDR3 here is CAWRAGEAFF. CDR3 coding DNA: TGTGCCTGGAGGGCGGGTGAAGCTTTCTTT.